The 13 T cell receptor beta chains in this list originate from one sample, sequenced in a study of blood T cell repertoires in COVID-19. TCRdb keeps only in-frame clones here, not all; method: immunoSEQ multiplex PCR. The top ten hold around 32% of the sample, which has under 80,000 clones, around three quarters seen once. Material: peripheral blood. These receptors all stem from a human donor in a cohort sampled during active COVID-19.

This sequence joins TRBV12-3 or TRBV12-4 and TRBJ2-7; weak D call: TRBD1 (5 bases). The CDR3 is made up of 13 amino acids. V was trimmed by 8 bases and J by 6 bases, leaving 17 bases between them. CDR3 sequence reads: CASQGQGFSEQYF. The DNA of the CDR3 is TGTGCCAGCCAAGGGCAGGGATTCTCCGAGCAGTACTTC.

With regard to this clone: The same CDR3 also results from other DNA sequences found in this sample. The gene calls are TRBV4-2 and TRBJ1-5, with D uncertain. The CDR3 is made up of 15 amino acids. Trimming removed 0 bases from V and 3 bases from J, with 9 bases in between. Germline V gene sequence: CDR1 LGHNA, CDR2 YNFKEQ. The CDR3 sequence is CASSQDRGTNQPQHF. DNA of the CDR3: TGTGCCAGCAGCCAAGATCGGGGAACCAATCAGCCCCAGCATTTT.

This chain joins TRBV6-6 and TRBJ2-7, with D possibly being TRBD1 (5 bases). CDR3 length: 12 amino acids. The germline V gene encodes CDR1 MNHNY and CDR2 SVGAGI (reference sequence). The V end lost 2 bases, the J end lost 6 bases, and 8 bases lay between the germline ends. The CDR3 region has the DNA TGTGCCAGCAGTTACGCAGGGTTCGAGCAGTACTTC. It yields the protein CASSYAGFEQYF.

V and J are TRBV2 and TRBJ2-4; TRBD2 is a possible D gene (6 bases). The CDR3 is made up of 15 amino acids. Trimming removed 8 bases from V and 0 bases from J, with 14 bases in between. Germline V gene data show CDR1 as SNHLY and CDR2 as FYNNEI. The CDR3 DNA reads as TGTGCCAGCTCTCAGCGGGCTATAGCCAAAAACATTCAGTACTTC. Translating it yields CASSQRAIAKNIQYF.

The CDR3 region is CASSPGTSGSLGGDTQYF. The CDR3 DNA follows: TGCGCCAGCAGCCCGGGGACTAGCGGGAGTCTAGGAGGAGATACGCAGTATTTT. This chain links TRBV5-1 with TRBJ2-3; 14 nucleotides line up with TRBD2. The J segment lost 5 bases and the V segment lost 4 bases, leaving 12 bases of the junction unmatched. Per the germline V gene, CDR1 is SGHRS and CDR2 is YFSETQ. CDR3 size: 18 residues.

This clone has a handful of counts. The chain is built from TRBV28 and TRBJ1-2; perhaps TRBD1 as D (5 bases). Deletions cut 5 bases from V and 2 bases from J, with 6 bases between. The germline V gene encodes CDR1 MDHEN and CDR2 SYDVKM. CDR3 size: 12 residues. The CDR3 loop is CASSAGNYGYTF. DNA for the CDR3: TGTGCCAGCAGTGCAGGGAACTATGGCTACACCTTC.

Here the CDR3 DNA reads TGTGCCAGCAGCCAGGGACACCAGAACACTGAAGCTTTCTTT. It yields the protein CASSQGHQNTEAFF. This sequence joins TRBV3-1 (or the pseudogene TRBV3-2) and TRBJ1-1; a weak D match, TRBD1 (6 bases). This CDR3 contains 14 residues. Trimming cost V 3 bases and J 1 base, with 9 bases left between them. Germline values: CDR1 LGHDT, CDR2 YNNKEL (reference sequence).

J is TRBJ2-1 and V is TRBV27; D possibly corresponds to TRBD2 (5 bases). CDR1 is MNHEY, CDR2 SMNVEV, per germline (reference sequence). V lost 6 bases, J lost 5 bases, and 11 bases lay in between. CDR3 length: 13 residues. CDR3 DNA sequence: TGTGCCAGCAGGGCCGGGAATAACAATGAGCAGTTCTTC. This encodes CASRAGNNNEQFF.

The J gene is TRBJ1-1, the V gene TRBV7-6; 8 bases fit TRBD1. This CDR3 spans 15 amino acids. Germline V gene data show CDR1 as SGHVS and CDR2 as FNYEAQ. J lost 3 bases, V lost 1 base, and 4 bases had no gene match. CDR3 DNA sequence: TGTGCCAGCAGCTTAGGACAGGGGTGGGACACTGAAGCTTTCTTT. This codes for CASSLGQGWDTEAFF.

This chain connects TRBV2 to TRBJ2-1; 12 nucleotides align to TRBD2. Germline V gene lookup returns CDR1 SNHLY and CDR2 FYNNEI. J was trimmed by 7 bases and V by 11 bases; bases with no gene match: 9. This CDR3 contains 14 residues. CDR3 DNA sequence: TGTGCCGGACAGACTAGCGGGAGAAGTAATGAGCAGTTCTTC. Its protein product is CAGQTSGRSNEQFF.

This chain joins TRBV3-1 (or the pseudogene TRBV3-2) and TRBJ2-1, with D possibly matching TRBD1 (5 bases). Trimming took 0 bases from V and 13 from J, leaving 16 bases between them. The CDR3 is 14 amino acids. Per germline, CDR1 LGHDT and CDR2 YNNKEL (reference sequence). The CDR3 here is CASSQEGAARPQFF. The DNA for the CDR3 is TGTGCCAGCAGCCAAGAAGGGGCGGCCAGGCCCCAGTTCTTC.

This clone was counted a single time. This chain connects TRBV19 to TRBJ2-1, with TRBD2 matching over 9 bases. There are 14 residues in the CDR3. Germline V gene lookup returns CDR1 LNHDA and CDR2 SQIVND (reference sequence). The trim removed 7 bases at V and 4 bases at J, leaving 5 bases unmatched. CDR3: CASTAGGVYNEQFF. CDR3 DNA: TGTGCCAGTACAGCGGGGGGTGTTTACAATGAGCAGTTCTTC.

The CDR3 DNA follows: TGTGCCAGCAGCTTGGGACTAGCGGGCGAGCAGTACTTC. It specifies CASSLGLAGEQYF. V and J are TRBV11-2 and TRBJ2-7; 12 nucleotides align to TRBD2. The germline V gene encodes CDR1 SGHAT and CDR2 FQNNGV. This CDR3 comprises 13 residues. V dropped 3 bases and J dropped 6; count of bases not matched to a gene: 0.